This T cell receptor (beta chain) was sequenced for a study of tumor-infiltrating lymphocytes in localized non-small cell lung cancer. TCRdb's table, derived via immunoSEQ multiplex PCR, lists solely in-frame clones and lacks some. The sample records about 9,600 clones, around 74% being singletons. V was clipped by 2 bases and J by 4 bases, with 17 bases between them. CDR3 length equals 16 residues. Germline-derived CDR1 and CDR2 are SGHTA and FQGNSA. Specimen: uninvolved lung tissue not adjacent to the tumor. V and J are TRBV7-2 and TRBJ2-5, with a possible D match to TRBD1 (6 bases). The sequence was collected from a human donor with non-small cell lung cancer. CDR3 bases: TGTGCCAGCAGCTTAAGGCGACCCCGAGGGGGAGAGACCCAGTACTTC. This translates into CASSLRRPRGGETQYF.